Sequencing of this T cell receptor (beta chain) was carried out in a study of blood T cells in healthy people across ages. A second PCR of 7 to 11 cycles used a sample-barcoded 5' primer and a J-beta primer mix. A template-switch adaptor containing 12 random nucleotides labeled each cDNA molecule. Each sample provided no less than 2.5 million CDR3-containing paired-end reads. MiXCR was run by TCRdb on the 5' RACE reads, yielding one entry per CDR3 protein. The data hold hundreds of thousands of distinct CDR3 sequences, with 45% to 65% observed a single time. V was pared by 5 bases and J by 4 bases, with 5 bases between. The CDR3 extends over 13 amino acids. Germline V lookup: CDR1 KGHDR, CDR2 SFDVKD.

The J gene is TRBJ2-6, the V gene TRBV24-1, with D unclear. The sample was blood. The clonotype originates from a man aged 55 to 70 in good health. For the CDR3, the DNA is TGTGCCACCAGTGCCCCCGGGGCCAACGTCCTGACTTTC. It codes for CATSAPGANVLTF.